The TCR beta chain under discussion was sequenced for a study of T cells after yellow fever vaccination. V was pared by 4 bases and J by 2 bases, with 12 bases between. The germline gives CDR1 MNHEY, CDR2 SVGEGT. The CDR3 covers 14 residues. This clonotype was counted between two and nine times. TCRdb called the 5' RACE reads again in MiXCR, with one record for every CDR3 protein. The sample lists fewer than 100,000 distinct CDR3 sequences; about 8.4% were seen once. The material was CD8+ T cells not binding an NS4B(214-222) dextramer, sorted from PBMCs, obtained less than 18 days after the first yellow fever vaccination. The sequence was collected from a man younger than 35 who received the YFV17D yellow fever vaccine. The chain recombines TRBV6-2 or TRBV6-3 with TRBJ2-7; TRBD2 is a possible D gene (5 bases). The chain's CDR3 is CASSFGIRTYEQYF. The CDR3 DNA sequence: TGTGCCAGCAGTTTCGGGATTCGGACCTACGAGCAGTACTTC.